The clone carrying this T cell receptor (beta chain) was counted between two and nine times. The germline CDR1 and CDR2 sequences are MNHGY and SAAAGT. Trimming pared 4 bases from V and 5 bases from J, leaving 11 bases between. This CDR3 has 13 residues. The authors took atypia-free adjacent lung at least 2 cm from the tumor margin. This sample is drawn from a study of T cells in localized non-small cell lung cancer. Sequenced by immunoSEQ multiplex PCR; TCRdb stores in-frame clones only, minus some. Found here are some 1,400 clones, roughly 22% of them singletons; the top ten hold roughly 18%. The receptor was derived from a male donor aged 60 or over with stage I squamous cell lung carcinoma. This chain links TRBV6-8 with TRBJ2-5; D might be TRBD2 (6 bases). The source was normal lung tissue next to the tumor, collected before any cancer treatment. The DNA of the CDR3 is TGTGCCAGCAGTTGGGGGACTGGCGAGACCCAGTACTTC. Amino acids: CASSWGTGETQYF.